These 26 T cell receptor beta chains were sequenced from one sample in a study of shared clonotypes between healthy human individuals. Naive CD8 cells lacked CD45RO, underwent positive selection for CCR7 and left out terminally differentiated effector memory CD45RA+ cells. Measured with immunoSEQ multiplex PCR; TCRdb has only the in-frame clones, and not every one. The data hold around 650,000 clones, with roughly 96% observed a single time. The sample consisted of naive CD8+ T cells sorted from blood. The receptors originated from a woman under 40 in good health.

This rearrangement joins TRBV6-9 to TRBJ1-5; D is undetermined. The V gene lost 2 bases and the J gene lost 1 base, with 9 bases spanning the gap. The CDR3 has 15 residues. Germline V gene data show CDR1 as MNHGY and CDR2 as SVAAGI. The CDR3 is CASSYKPGSNQPQHF. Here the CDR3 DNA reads TGTGCCAGCAGTTATAAGCCGGGGAGCAATCAGCCCCAGCATTTT.

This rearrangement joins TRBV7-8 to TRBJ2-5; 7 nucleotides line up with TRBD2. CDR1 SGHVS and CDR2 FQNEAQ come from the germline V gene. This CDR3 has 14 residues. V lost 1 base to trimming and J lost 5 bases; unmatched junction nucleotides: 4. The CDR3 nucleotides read TGTGCCAGCAGCTTAGATGGGGGAGGGGAGACCCAGTACTTC. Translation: CASSLDGGGETQYF.

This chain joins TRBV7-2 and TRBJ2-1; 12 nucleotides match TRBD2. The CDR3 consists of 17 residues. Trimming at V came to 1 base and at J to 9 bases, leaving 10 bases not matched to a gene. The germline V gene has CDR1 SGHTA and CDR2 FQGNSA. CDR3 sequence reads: CASSLVPTSGRAVEQFF. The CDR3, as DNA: TGTGCCAGCAGCTTAGTGCCGACTAGCGGGAGAGCTGTTGAGCAGTTCTTC. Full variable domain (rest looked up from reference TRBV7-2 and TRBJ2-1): GAGVSQSPSNKVTEKGKDVELRCDPISGHTALYWYRQSLGQGLEFLIYFQGNSAPDKSGLPSDRFSAERTGGSVSTLTIQRTQQEDSAVYLCASSLVPTSGRAVEQFFGPGTRLTVL.

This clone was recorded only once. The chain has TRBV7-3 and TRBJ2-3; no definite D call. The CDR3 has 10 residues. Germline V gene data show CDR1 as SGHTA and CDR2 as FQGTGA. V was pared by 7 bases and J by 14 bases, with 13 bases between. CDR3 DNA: TGTGCCAGCAACTCGTCGCGGCGGTATTTT. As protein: CASNSSRRYF. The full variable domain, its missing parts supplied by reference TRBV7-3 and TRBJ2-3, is GAGVSQTPSNKVTEKGKYVELRCDPISGHTALYWYRQSLGQGPEFLIYFQGTGAADDSGLPNDRFFAVRPEGSVSTLKIQRTERGDSAVYLCASNSSRRYFGPGTRLTVL.

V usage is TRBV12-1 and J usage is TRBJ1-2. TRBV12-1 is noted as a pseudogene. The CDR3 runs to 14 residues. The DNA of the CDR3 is TGTGCCAGCAGCTTTGATTACTCAAACTATGGCTACACCTTC. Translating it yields CASSFDYSNYGYTF.

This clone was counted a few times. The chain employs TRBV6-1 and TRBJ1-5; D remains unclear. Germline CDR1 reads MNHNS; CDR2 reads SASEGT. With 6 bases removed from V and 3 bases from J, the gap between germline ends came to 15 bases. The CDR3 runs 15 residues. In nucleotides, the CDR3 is TGTGCCAGCAGCGCCGAACCGGGCTCCAATCAGCCCCAGCATTTT. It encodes CASSAEPGSNQPQHF.

CDR3 DNA: TGTGCCAGCAGTTGGGGACTAGCGGGCCGCAATGAGCAGTTCTTC. Translating it yields CASSWGLAGRNEQFF. The V and J genes are TRBV28 and TRBJ2-1, with 12 bases matching TRBD2. J was trimmed by 6 bases and V by 4 bases; bases with no gene match: 4. The CDR3 consists of 15 residues. Looked up from germline, CDR1 is MDHEN and CDR2 is SYDVKM.

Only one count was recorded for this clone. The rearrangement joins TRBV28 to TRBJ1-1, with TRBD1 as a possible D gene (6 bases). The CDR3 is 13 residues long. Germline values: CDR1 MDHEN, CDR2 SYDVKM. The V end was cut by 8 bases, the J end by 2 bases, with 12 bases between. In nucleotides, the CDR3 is TGTGCCAGCTTAGGGGGTGGTAACACTGAAGCTTTCTTT. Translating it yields CASLGGGNTEAFF.

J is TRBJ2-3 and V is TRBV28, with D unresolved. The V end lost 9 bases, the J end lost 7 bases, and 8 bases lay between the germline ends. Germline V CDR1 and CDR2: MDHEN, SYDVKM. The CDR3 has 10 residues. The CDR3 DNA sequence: TGTGCCAGACCCCCCTATACGCAGTATTTT. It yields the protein CARPPYTQYF.

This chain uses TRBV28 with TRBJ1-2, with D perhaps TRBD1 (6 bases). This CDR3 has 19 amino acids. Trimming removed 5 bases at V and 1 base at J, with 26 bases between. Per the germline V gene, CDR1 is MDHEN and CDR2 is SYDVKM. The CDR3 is CASSTSPRTAPRHNYGYTF. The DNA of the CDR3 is TGTGCCAGCAGTACCTCCCCCCGGACAGCCCCCCGTCATAACTATGGCTACACCTTC.

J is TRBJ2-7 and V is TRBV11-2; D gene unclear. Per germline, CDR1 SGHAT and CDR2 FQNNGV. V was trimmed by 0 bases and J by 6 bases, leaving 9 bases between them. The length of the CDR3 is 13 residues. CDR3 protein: CASSLDPRAEQYF. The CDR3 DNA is TGTGCCAGCAGCTTAGATCCCCGGGCCGAGCAGTACTTC.

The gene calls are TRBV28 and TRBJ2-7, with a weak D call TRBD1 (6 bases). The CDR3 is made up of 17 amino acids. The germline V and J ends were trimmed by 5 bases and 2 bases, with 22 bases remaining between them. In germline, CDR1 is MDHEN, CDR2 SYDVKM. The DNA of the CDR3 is TGTGCCAGCAGTGGCCAGACCGGGACACCTTTTCCCTACGAGCAGTACTTC. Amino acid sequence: CASSGQTGTPFPYEQYF.

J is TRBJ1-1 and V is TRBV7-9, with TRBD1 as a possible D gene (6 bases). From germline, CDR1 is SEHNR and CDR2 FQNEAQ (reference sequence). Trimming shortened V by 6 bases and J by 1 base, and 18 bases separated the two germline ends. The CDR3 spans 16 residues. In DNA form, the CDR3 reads TGTGCCAGCAGGCCAATTAGGGGGGAGAAGAACACTGAAGCTTTCTTT. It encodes CASRPIRGEKNTEAFF. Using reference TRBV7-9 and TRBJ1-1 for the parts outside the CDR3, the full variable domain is DTGVSQNPRHKITKRGQNVTFRCDPISEHNRLYWYRQTLGQGPEFLTYFQNEAQLEKSRLLSDRFSAERPKGSFSTLEIQRTEQGDSAMYLCASRPIRGEKNTEAFFGQGTRLTVV.

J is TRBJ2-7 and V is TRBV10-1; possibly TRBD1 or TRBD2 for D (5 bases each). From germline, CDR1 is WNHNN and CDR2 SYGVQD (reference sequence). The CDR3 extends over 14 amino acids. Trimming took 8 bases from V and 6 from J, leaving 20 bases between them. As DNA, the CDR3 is TGCGCCAGCTCAATAAACCCCGGGGCTCTCGAGCAGTACTTC. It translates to CASSINPGALEQYF.

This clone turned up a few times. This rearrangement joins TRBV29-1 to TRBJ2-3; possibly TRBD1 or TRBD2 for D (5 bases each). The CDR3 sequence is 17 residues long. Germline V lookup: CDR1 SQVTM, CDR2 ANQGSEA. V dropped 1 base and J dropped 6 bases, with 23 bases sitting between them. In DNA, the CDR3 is TGCAGCGTTGAAGCCCCGCGCCGGGACGGGGTTAGTGATACGCAGTATTTT. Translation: CSVEAPRRDGVSDTQYF.

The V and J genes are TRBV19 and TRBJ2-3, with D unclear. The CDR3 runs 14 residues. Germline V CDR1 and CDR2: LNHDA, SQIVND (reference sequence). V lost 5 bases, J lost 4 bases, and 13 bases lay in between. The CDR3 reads CASSYAAAADTQYF. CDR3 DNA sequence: TGTGCCAGTAGTTACGCGGCAGCCGCAGATACGCAGTATTTT.

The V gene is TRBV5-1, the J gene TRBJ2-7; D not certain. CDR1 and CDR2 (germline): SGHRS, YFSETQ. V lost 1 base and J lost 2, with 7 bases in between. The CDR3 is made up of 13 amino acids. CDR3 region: CASSLQTAYEQYF. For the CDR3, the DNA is TGCGCCAGCAGCTTGCAGACGGCCTACGAGCAGTACTTC.

This chain's CDR3 is CASSSGTSGRAEQYF. The CDR3 nucleotides are TGTGCCAGCAGTTCCGGGACTAGCGGGAGGGCCGAGCAGTACTTC. The V call is TRBV27, the J call TRBJ2-7; TRBD2 matches at 16 bases. The germline gives CDR1 MNHEY, CDR2 SMNVEV (reference sequence). J gave up 6 bases and V 4 bases, and 3 bases lay outside the gene matches. CDR3 length: 15 residues.

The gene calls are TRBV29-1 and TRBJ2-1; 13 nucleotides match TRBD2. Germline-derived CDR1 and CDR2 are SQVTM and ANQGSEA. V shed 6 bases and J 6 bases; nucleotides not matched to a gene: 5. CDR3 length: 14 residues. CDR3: CSVKGLAGSNEQFF. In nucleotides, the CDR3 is TGCAGCGTAAAGGGACTAGCGGGAAGCAATGAGCAGTTCTTC.

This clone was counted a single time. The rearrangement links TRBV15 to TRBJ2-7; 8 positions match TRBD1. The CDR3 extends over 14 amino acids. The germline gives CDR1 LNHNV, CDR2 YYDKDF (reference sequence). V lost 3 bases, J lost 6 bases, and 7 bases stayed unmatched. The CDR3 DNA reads TGTGCCACCAGCAGTGACGCGACAGGGGCCGAGCAGTACTTC. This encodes CATSSDATGAEQYF.

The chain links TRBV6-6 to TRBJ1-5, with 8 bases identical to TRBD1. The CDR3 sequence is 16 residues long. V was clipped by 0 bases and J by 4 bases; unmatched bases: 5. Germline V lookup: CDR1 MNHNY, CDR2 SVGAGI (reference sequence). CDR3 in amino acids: CASSYSTDRVNQPQHF. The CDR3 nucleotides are TGTGCCAGCAGTTACTCTACGGACAGGGTTAATCAGCCCCAGCATTTT.

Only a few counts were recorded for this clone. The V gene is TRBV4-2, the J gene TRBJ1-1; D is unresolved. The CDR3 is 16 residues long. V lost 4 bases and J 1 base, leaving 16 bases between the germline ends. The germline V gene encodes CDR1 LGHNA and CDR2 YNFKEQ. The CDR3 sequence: CASSPEAGPRNTEAFF. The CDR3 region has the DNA TGTGCCAGCAGCCCAGAGGCAGGCCCCCGGAACACTGAAGCTTTCTTT.

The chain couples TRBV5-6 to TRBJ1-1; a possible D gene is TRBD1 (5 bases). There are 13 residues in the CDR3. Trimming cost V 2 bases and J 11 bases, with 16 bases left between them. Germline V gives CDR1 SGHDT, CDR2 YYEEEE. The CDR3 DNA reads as TGTGCCAGCAGCTTACAGGTTAGTACGACGGCTTTCTTT. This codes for CASSLQVSTTAFF.

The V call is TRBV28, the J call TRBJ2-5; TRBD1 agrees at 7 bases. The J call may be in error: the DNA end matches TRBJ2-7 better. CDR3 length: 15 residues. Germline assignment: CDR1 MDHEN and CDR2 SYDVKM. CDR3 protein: CASSSTRQGGIEQYF. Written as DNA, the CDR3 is TGTGCCAGCAGTTCCACACGACAGGGCGGCATCGAGCAGTACTTC.

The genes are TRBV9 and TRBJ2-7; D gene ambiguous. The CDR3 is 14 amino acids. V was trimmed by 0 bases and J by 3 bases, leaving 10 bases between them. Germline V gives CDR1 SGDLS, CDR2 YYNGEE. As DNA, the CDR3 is TGTGCCAGCAGCGTAGCCGACTCAATCTACGAGCAGTACTTC. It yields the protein CASSVADSIYEQYF.

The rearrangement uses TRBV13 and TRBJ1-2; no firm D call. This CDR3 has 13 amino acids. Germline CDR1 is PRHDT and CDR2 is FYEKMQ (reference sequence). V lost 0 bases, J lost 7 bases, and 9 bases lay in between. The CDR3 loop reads CASSLGRRAGYTF. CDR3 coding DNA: TGTGCCAGCAGCTTAGGTAGACGAGCTGGCTACACCTTC.